These 29 T cell receptor beta chains were all obtained from the same sample, sequenced in a study of somatic mutations in cytotoxic T cells in rheumatoid arthritis. TCRdb keeps only in-frame clones here, not all; method: immunoSEQ multiplex PCR. The table shows around 12,000 clones, with roughly 85% occurring only once. The sequenced sample consisted of CD8+ T cells sorted from blood. Source of these receptors: an adult with rheumatoid arthritis.

J is TRBJ1-1 and V is TRBV7-8; D is unclear. Trimming took 4 bases from V and 0 from J, leaving 9 bases between them. This CDR3 spans 14 amino acids. CDR1 and CDR2 from the germline V gene are SGHVS and FQNEAQ. CDR3 region: CASSSGPMNTEAFF. The DNA for the CDR3 is TGTGCCAGCAGCTCAGGTCCCATGAACACTGAAGCTTTCTTT. Complete variable domain (other parts from reference TRBV7-8 and TRBJ1-1): GAGVSQSPRYKVAKRGQDVALRCDPISGHVSLFWYQQALGQGPEFLTYFQNEAQLDKSGLPSDRFFAERPEGSVSTLKIQRTQQEDSAVYLCASSSGPMNTEAFFGQGTRLTVV.

The rearrangement joins TRBV6-1 to TRBJ2-1; D gene unclear. The CDR3 is 13 amino acids. Trimming removed 2 bases from V and 3 bases from J, with 5 bases in between. Germline V gives CDR1 MNHNS, CDR2 SASEGT. CDR3 nucleotides: TGTGCCAGCAGTGAATATAACTACAATGAGCAGTTCTTC. Translated: CASSEYNYNEQFF.

This clone was counted only a few times. The rearrangement links TRBV19 to TRBJ1-5; no definite D call. This CDR3 region has 14 residues. Deletions cut 1 base from V and 9 bases from J, with 13 bases between. The germline V gene has CDR1 LNHDA and CDR2 SQIVND (reference sequence). The CDR3 loop is CASSIGEKPGPQHF. CDR3 DNA sequence: TGTGCCAGTAGTATAGGGGAGAAACCGGGGCCCCAGCATTTT.

V gene TRBV12-5 combines with J gene TRBJ2-2; a possible D gene is TRBD1 (5 bases). CDR1 LGHNT and CDR2 FRNRAP come from the germline V gene. The CDR3 covers 15 residues. V gave up 3 bases and J gave up 4 bases, with 12 bases separating them. The chain's CDR3 is CASGLPPGRTGELFF. The CDR3 nucleotides read TGTGCTAGTGGTTTACCCCCAGGGCGCACCGGGGAGCTGTTTTTT.

This clone appeared a few times. The CDR3 loop is CASGQAGAYEQYF. For the CDR3, the DNA is TGTGCCAGCGGTCAAGCGGGCGCCTACGAGCAGTACTTC. The chain joins TRBV6-1 to TRBJ2-7, with D possibly TRBD2 on 6 matching bases. Germline V CDR1 and CDR2: MNHNS, SASEGT. The CDR3 extends over 13 amino acids. The ends were cut back, 8 bases at V and 2 bases at J, with 13 bases in the middle.

This chain joins TRBV9 and TRBJ2-2; D assignment may be TRBD1 or TRBD2 (5 bases each). This CDR3 comprises 16 residues. The germline V gene has CDR1 SGDLS and CDR2 YYNGEE. Trimming removed 3 bases from V and 2 bases from J, with 14 bases in between. The CDR3 region has the DNA TGTGCCAGCAGCGACCCGAAGGGACCAAACACCGGGGAGCTGTTTTTT. Amino acids: CASSDPKGPNTGELFF.

The chain combines TRBV25-1 with TRBJ1-3; 9 nucleotides agree with TRBD1. The CDR3 is made up of 16 amino acids. Germline V lookup: CDR1 MGHDK, CDR2 SYGVNS. The V and J ends lost 6 bases and 3 bases, in that order; junction bases with no gene match: 9. The CDR3 spells CASRATTDRGGNTIYF. In DNA, the CDR3 is TGTGCCAGCAGAGCCACCACGGACAGGGGTGGAAACACCATATATTTT.

V usage is TRBV19 and J usage is TRBJ2-7; the match to TRBD1 covers 11 bases. The CDR3 is 17 residues long. Trimming removed 7 bases from V and 4 bases from J; junction bases left unmatched: 15. Germline loops: CDR1 LNHDA, CDR2 SQIVND (reference sequence). The CDR3 region is CASTGTTGTGGKYEQYF. In nucleotides, the CDR3 is TGTGCCAGTACCGGGACCACCGGGACAGGGGGAAAATACGAGCAGTACTTC.

This clone appeared a single time. The chain has TRBV7-2 and TRBJ1-2; D may be TRBD1 (5 bases). This CDR3 contains 14 residues. Germline V CDR1 and CDR2: SGHTA, FQGNSA. Trimming removed 1 base at V and 2 bases at J, with 8 bases between. In nucleotides, the CDR3 is TGTGCCAGCAGCTTAGGGGGACCCAACTATGGCTACACCTTC. Protein: CASSLGGPNYGYTF.

This clone was counted a few times. The gene calls are TRBV7-9 and TRBJ1-4; D unresolved. CDR1 is SEHNR and CDR2 is FQNEAQ in the germline V gene (reference sequence). The CDR3 loop spans 11 amino acids. V lost 2 bases and J lost 15, with 10 bases in between. CDR3 DNA sequence: TGTGCCAGCAGCTTAACGCAGTACATGTTTTTT. Translation: CASSLTQYMFF.

V usage is TRBV4-1 and J usage is TRBJ1-2; D possibly corresponds to TRBD1 (5 bases). V lost 3 bases and J 6 bases, leaving 17 bases between the germline ends. The CDR3 is 15 amino acids. Germline V lookup: CDR1 MGHRA, CDR2 YSYEKL. The CDR3 bases are TGCGCCAGCAGCCATGACCACCGGGACTTGAATGGCTACACCTTC. Its protein product is CASSHDHRDLNGYTF.

This clone has more than one count but fewer than ten. J is TRBJ2-2 and V is TRBV6-4, with 8 nucleotides matching TRBD2. Trimming removed 3 bases from V and 4 bases from J; junction bases left unmatched: 1. Germline CDR1 MRHNA, CDR2 SNTAGT. This CDR3 region has 14 residues. The CDR3 DNA reads as TGTGCCAGCAGTGAGGGGACTAGCACCGGGGAGCTGTTTTTT. Translating gives CASSEGTSTGELFF.

The chain employs TRBV19 and TRBJ1-3; D is unresolved. The CDR3 spans 14 residues. V lost 7 bases and J 0 bases, leaving 10 bases between the germline ends. Germline CDR1 reads LNHDA; CDR2 reads SQIVND (reference sequence). For the CDR3, the DNA is TGTGCCAGTATGGGCGGAGCCTCTGGAAACACCATATATTTT. It codes for CASMGGASGNTIYF. Based on the CDR3 plus reference TRBV19 and TRBJ1-3, the full variable domain is DGGITQSPKYLFRKEGQNVTLSCEQNLNHDAMYWYRQDPGQGLRLIYYSQIVNDFQKGDIAEGYSVSREKKESFPLTVTSAQKNPTAFYLCASMGGASGNTIYFGEGSWLTVV.

This chain connects TRBV4-3 to TRBJ1-2; D remains ambiguous. The CDR3 consists of 18 residues. CDR1 LGHNA and CDR2 YSLEER come from the germline V gene. Trimming cost V 0 bases and J 1 base, with 18 bases left between them. The CDR3 region has the DNA TGCGCCAGCAGCCAAGAGGGTTTCCGGGGAATTAATAACTATGGCTACACCTTC. This translates into CASSQEGFRGINNYGYTF.

The chain carries TRBV5-5 and TRBJ2-7; 9 bases fit TRBD1. Unmatched junction bases numbered 5, after V lost 3 bases and J lost 4 bases. CDR1 and CDR2 (germline): SGHKS, YYEKEE (reference sequence). This CDR3 contains 14 residues. CDR3 DNA: TGTGCCAGCAGCTCTTCCGGGACAGGGTACGAGCAGTACTTC. This sequence encodes CASSSSGTGYEQYF.

The J gene is TRBJ1-1, the V gene TRBV10-1; D is uncertain. Germline values: CDR1 WNHNN, CDR2 SYGVQD (reference sequence). The CDR3 totals 12 residues. V was trimmed by 5 bases and J by 2 bases, leaving 6 bases between them. CDR3 amino acids: CASSHGNTEAFF. In nucleotides, the CDR3 is TGCGCCAGCAGTCACGGAAACACTGAAGCTTTCTTT.

This rearrangement joins TRBV7-8 to TRBJ2-1; 9 nucleotides line up with TRBD2. The length of the CDR3 is 14 residues. Trimming cost V 4 bases and J 6 bases; bases outside gene matches: 4. Germline V gives CDR1 SGHVS, CDR2 FQNEAQ. The CDR3 spells CASSWSGGPNEQFF. The CDR3 DNA follows: TGTGCCAGCAGCTGGAGCGGGGGGCCCAATGAGCAGTTCTTC.

The genes are TRBV13 and TRBJ1-2, with TRBD1 matching over 7 bases. The germline V gene has CDR1 PRHDT and CDR2 FYEKMQ (reference sequence). The CDR3 sequence is 15 residues long. With V trimmed by 5 bases and J by 2 bases, 8 bases remained unmatched. CDR3 amino acids: CASSTQTGKNYGYTF. CDR3 sequence (DNA): TGTGCCAGCAGCACCCAGACAGGGAAGAACTATGGCTACACCTTC. Using reference TRBV13 and TRBJ1-2 for the parts outside the CDR3, the full variable domain is AAGVIQSPRHLIKEKRETATLKCYPIPRHDTVYWYQQGPGQDPQFLISFYEKMQSDKGSIPDRFSAQQFSDYHSELNMSSLELGDSALYFCASSTQTGKNYGYTFGSGTRLTVV.

The chain carries TRBV7-9 and TRBJ2-3; 11 nucleotides align to TRBD2. Unmatched junction bases numbered 9, after V lost 3 bases and J lost 7 bases. The length of the CDR3 is 16 residues. Germline V CDR1 and CDR2: SEHNR, FQNEAQ (reference sequence). CDR3 nucleotide sequence: TGTGCCAGCAGCTTTGGTCTAGCGGGGGGAGGAAATACGCAGTATTTT. This translates into CASSFGLAGGGNTQYF.

The chain uses TRBV5-6 and TRBJ2-5; D tentatively reads TRBD1 or TRBD2 (5 bases each). Germline V gene sequence: CDR1 SGHDT, CDR2 YYEEEE. V lost 5 bases and J lost 5, with 16 bases in between. The length of the CDR3 is 14 residues. The CDR3 DNA sequence: TGTGCCAGCAGTGGCACTCGAGGGGACGAGACCCAGTACTTC. Translating it yields CASSGTRGDETQYF.

This chain joins TRBV5-1 and TRBJ2-5; D not resolved. The end of the DNA aligns better with TRBJ2-7, so the J call may be wrong. CDR3 length equals 12 residues. CDR1 is SGHRS and CDR2 is YFSETQ in the germline V gene. The CDR3 region is CASSLFSYEQYF. The CDR3 bases are TGCGCCAGCAGCTTGTTCTCCTACGAGCAGTACTTC.

V usage is TRBV25-1 and J usage is TRBJ1-2; D unresolved. V lost 6 bases and J lost 5, with 13 bases in between. The length of the CDR3 is 13 residues. Germline V lookup: CDR1 MGHDK, CDR2 SYGVNS. CDR3 coding DNA: TGTGCCAGCAGAACCTCGGGCAGTTATGGCTACACCTTC. Protein: CASRTSGSYGYTF.

The chain combines TRBV28 with TRBJ2-1; 7 positions agree with TRBD2. Germline V gene sequence: CDR1 MDHEN, CDR2 SYDVKM. This CDR3 has 15 amino acids. V lost 6 bases and J lost 5; bases outside the gene matches: 10. CDR3 DNA sequence: TGTGCCAGCAGGGACGGGGCGGGGGAGAACAATGAGCAGTTCTTC. This gives the protein CASRDGAGENNEQFF.

V usage is TRBV6-1 and J usage is TRBJ1-2; D is ambiguous. Trimming cost V 6 bases and J 5 bases, with 10 bases left between them. This CDR3 comprises 12 residues. CDR1 and CDR2 (germline): MNHNS, SASEGT. The CDR3 nucleotides read TGTGCCAGCAGCGGACTGTTATATGGCTACACCTTC. The encoded protein is CASSGLLYGYTF.

V is TRBV4-3 and J is TRBJ1-1; 11 positions match TRBD1. CDR1 LGHNA and CDR2 YSLEER come from the germline V gene. The CDR3 loop spans 14 amino acids. V shed 4 bases and J 4 bases; nucleotides not matched to a gene: 2. The CDR3 DNA follows: TGCGCCAGCAGCCCGGGACAGGGGGGCACTGAAGCTTTCTTT. As protein: CASSPGQGGTEAFF.

V gene TRBV7-9 combines with J gene TRBJ2-5; 7 positions agree with TRBD1. V lost 1 base and J lost 1; bases outside the gene matches: 3. CDR3 length equals 15 residues. Germline assignment: CDR1 SEHNR and CDR2 FQNEAQ (reference sequence). This chain's CDR3 is CASSLGGDSQETQYF. The CDR3 DNA reads TGTGCCAGCAGCTTAGGAGGGGACAGCCAAGAGACCCAGTACTTC.

V and J are TRBV7-2 and TRBJ2-7; the match to TRBD1 covers 9 bases. Trimming at V came to 1 base and at J to 7 bases, leaving 11 bases not matched to a gene. CDR3 length: 16 amino acids. The germline CDR1 and CDR2 sequences are SGHTA and FQGNSA. As DNA, the CDR3 is TGTGCCAGCAGCTTAGTCACCTACAGGGGGCGGGAAGAGCAGTACTTC. As protein: CASSLVTYRGREEQYF.

The genes are TRBV2 and TRBJ1-1; 7 bases are shared with TRBD1. The germline V gene has CDR1 SNHLY and CDR2 FYNNEI. The CDR3 sequence is 16 residues long. Trimming at V came to 7 bases and at J to 1 base, leaving 12 bases not matched to a gene. CDR3 sequence reads: CASNSWGTDENTEAFF. CDR3 sequence (DNA): TGTGCCAGCAACAGTTGGGGGACAGATGAGAACACTGAAGCTTTCTTT.

The V call is TRBV7-8, the J call TRBJ2-1; no definite D call. CDR1 and CDR2 (germline): SGHVS, FQNEAQ. The CDR3 has 15 amino acids. V shed 3 bases and J shed 7 bases, with 16 bases lying between them. CDR3 in DNA: TGTGCCAGCAGCTTGCGCCAGGACGCCTGGAATGAGCAGTTCTTC. It translates to CASSLRQDAWNEQFF.